This T cell receptor beta chain was recovered during a study of PD-L1 blockade in urothelial cancer. For the study at large: The patients first took atezolizumab in the mid-2010s, receiving 1,200 mg intravenously every 3 weeks. About nine tenths of the roughly 30 patients were men who had bladder-origin urothelial cancer. Patients' prior chemotherapy regimens numbered 0 to 3. Blood yielded a median of around 140,000 T cells per sample.

Noted time point: peripheral blood 6 weeks after treatment start. Using immunoSEQ multiplex PCR, the repertoire was profiled, and TCRdb retains in-frame clones only, with some absent. The data hold about 110,000 clones, with 75% to 95% observed a single time. Germline V gene sequence: CDR1 LNHNV, CDR2 YYDKDF (reference sequence). The CDR3 has 15 amino acids. Between the trimmed V and J ends, which lost 1 base and 3 bases, there was a span of 10 bases. This TCR was recovered from a man in his sixties with urothelial cancer. Sequenced here: PBMCs, sampled around atezolizumab (anti-PD-L1) treatment. The chain links TRBV15 to TRBJ1-5; D is uncertain. The CDR3 DNA follows: TGTGCCACCAGCAGAGCTGGCAGGTCCAATCAGCCCCAGCATTTT. It yields the protein CATSRAGRSNQPQHF. Full variable domain (rest looked up from reference TRBV15 and TRBJ1-5): DAMVIQNPRYQVTQFGKPVTLSCSQTLNHNVMYWYQQKSSQAPKLLFHYYDKDFNNEADTPDNFQSRRPNTSFCFLDIRSPGLGDTAMYLCATSRAGRSNQPQHFGDGTRLSIL.